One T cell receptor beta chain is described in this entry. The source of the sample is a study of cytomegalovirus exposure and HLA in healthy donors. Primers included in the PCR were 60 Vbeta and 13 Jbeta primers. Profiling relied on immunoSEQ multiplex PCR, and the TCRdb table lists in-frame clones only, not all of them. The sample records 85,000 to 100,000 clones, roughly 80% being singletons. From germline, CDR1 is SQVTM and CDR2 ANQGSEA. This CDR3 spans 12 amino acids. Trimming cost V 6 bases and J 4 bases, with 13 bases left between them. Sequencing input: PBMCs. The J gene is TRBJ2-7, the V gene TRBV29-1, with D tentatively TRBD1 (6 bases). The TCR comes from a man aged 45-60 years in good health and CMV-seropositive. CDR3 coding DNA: TGCAGCGTGGGGGACAACGCTTACGAGCAGTACTTC. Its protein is CSVGDNAYEQYF.